A selection of T cell receptor beta chains follows, all from one sample in a study of T cells in localized non-small cell lung cancer. Profiling relied on immunoSEQ multiplex PCR, and the TCRdb table lists in-frame clones only, not all of them. The sample contains 72,000 or so clones, 80% to 90% of which appear only once. The material was peripheral blood, obtained before any cancer treatment. These receptors were collected from a female donor aged 60 or older with stage I lung adenocarcinoma. The CDR3 runs from the conserved cysteine through the conserved F or W. A row's size may be missing; if present it is once, few, many or a size class.

>TRBJ2-1|NA|TRBV7-3
CASSPQGPSSYNEQFF
>TRBJ2-7|NA|TRBV5-4
CASSRTSGPTYEQYF
>TRBJ1-1|NA|TRBV29-1
CSGTGLHTEAFF
>TRBJ2-1|NA|TRBV7-3
CASSLRLANYNEQFF
>TRBJ1-5|once|TRBV6-5
CASSYDGFGDQPQHF
>TRBJ2-1|NA|TRBV7-9
CASSSASASSWGDEQFF
>TRBJ1-2|NA|TRBV6-1
CASSESGGYGYTF
>TRBJ2-3|NA|TRBV13
CASGSNRGGDTQYF
>TRBJ2-7|NA|TRBV10-3
CAISDGSSGMEQYF
>TRBJ1-5|NA|TRBV6-1
CASSEETGVLGNQPQHF
>TRBJ2-5|NA|TRBV27
CASKSGLAGGPETQYF
>TRBJ2-6|NA|TRBV19
CASSNSGTTISGANVLTF
>TRBJ1-1|NA|TRBV6-1
CASSAHPSLGAFF
>TRBJ1-2|NA|TRBV6-6
CASSPRAGPENYGYTF
>TRBJ1-3|NA|TRBV11-2
CASSLERYSGNTIYF
>TRBJ2-3|few|TRBV10-3
CATGQGLDTQYF
>TRBJ2-5|NA|TRBV6-1
CASSEDGLGTQYF
>TRBJ2-2|NA|TRBV27
CASSLSSNTGELFF
>TRBJ2-7|NA|TRBV5-1
CASSLTSDFRYEQYF
>TRBJ2-1|NA|TRBV5-1
CASSPDPGSTYNEQFF
>TRBJ1-1|NA|TRBV5-5
CASSLGAAFVTRTPEAFF
>TRBJ1-1|NA|TRBV11-2
CASSPGDRGTAEAFF
>TRBJ2-5|NA|TRBV7-3
CASSLKGRGQGARVQYF
>TRBJ2-2|NA|TRBV15
CATSRDLQGELFF
>TRBJ1-3|once|TRBV20-1
CSAPCVAGGNF
>TRBJ2-1|NA|TRBV7-3
CASTQVGGPYNEQFF
>TRBJ1-1|NA|TRBV7-9
CASISPQRNTEAFF
>TRBJ2-1|NA|TRBV29-1
CSARQGAYNEQFF
>TRBJ1-2|NA|TRBV6-1
CASSDLVARTNYGYTF
>TRBJ1-1|NA|TRBV5-1
CASSIQLRDTEAFF
>TRBJ2-5|NA|TRBV10-3
CAISETRDRGQGETQYF
>TRBJ2-1|once|TRBV7-9
CASSLAKGQVKRQFF
>TRBJ1-5|few|TRBV5-1
CASSLEAGNNQPQHF
>TRBJ1-1|NA|TRBV28
CASSWLATQVMNTEAFF
>TRBJ1-5|NA|TRBV28
CASKTWGQTSNQPQHF
>TRBJ2-1|few|TRBV30
CAWVGTSGRDYNEQFF
>TRBJ1-2|NA|TRBV6-5
CASSPGGQRNGYTF
>TRBJ1-5|NA|TRBV2
CASSGGGRNQPQHF
>TRBJ1-2|few|TRBV19
CASRYRDRGDGYTF
>TRBJ1-1|NA|TRBV5-4
CASSLGLVNTEAFF
>TRBJ1-2|NA|TRBV20-1
CSAQDSYGYTF
>TRBJ2-3|NA|TRBV11-2
CASSPIVFVGGSTDTQYF
>TRBJ2-7|NA|TRBV6-6
CASTPRGDFSYEQYF
>TRBJ1-1|NA|TRBV29-1
CSVHDGMNTEAFF
>TRBJ2-7|NA|TRBV10-3
CAISVLLANEQYF
>TRBJ1-3|NA|TRBV11-2
CASRRGGLPTGGNTIYF
>TRBJ2-3|NA|TRBV2
CASGETTRSDTQYF
>TRBJ1-4|NA|TRBV28
CASSPGPGSEKLFF
>TRBJ2-5|NA|TRBV15
CATSGRLAGVGYQETQYF
>TRBJ1-1|NA|TRBV14
CASSQVGSGAFF
>TRBJ1-5|NA|TRBV5-1
CARERGGLNQPQHF
>TRBJ2-3|once|TRBV7-8
CASSLVVGGGADTQYF
>TRBJ2-7|NA|TRBV27
CASRVGKLSYEQYF